The clone carrying this T cell receptor (beta chain) turned up a few times. Its target is not known. The sample originates from a study of T cell repertoires in cytomegalovirus infection. Whole-study results and caveats: Public TCR beta family frequency separated CMV-and-HLA carriers, including in an independent cohort.

MiXCR was run by TCRdb on the reads, yielding one entry per CDR3 protein. This table holds some 700,000 distinct CDR3 sequences, roughly 36% found once. The sequence was obtained from a human donor in good health (CMV status not recorded). Some clones in this sample may be carry-over from other donors' samples. Sequencing was performed on cultured PBMCs, taken from culture after CMV antigen stimulation.

This chain's CDR3 is CSLRQNNSPLHF. CDR3 coding DNA: TGCAGTCTTCGGCAGAATAATTCACCCCTCCACTTT. The rearrangement joins TRBV20-1 to TRBJ1-6; no clear D gene. From germline, CDR1 is DFQATT and CDR2 SNEGSKA (reference sequence). V shed 8 bases and J shed 5 bases, with 10 bases lying between them. The CDR3 covers 12 residues.